One sample yielded the 21 T cell receptor beta chains listed below, sequenced in a study of blood T cell repertoires in COVID-19. Measured with immunoSEQ multiplex PCR; TCRdb has only the in-frame clones, and not every one. Of 200,000 to 300,000 clones in the sample, about nine tenths were seen once. Sequenced: PBMCs or T cells enriched from blood (not recorded which). Source of these receptors: a woman aged 18-30 years who had recovered from COVID-19.

The rearrangement joins TRBV28 to TRBJ1-5; no firm D call. Trimming pared 4 bases from V and 7 bases from J, leaving 20 bases between. Germline assignment: CDR1 MDHEN and CDR2 SYDVKM. This CDR3 comprises 16 residues. This CDR3 is CASSSSRRETRQPQHF. The CDR3 bases are TGTGCCAGCAGTTCTAGCCGCCGGGAGACGAGGCAGCCCCAGCATTTT.

The chain couples TRBV15 to TRBJ2-3; 11 nucleotides match TRBD2. The germline gives CDR1 LNHNV, CDR2 YYDKDF (reference sequence). The CDR3 covers 17 residues. With V trimmed by 3 bases and J by 2 bases, 7 bases remained unmatched. The CDR3 spells CATSSVLAGGSTDTQYF. In nucleotides, the CDR3 is TGTGCCACCAGCAGCGTGCTAGCGGGGGGCTCCACAGATACGCAGTATTTT.

The chain employs TRBV11-2 and TRBJ2-7; 11 bases match TRBD1. CDR1 and CDR2 from the germline V gene are SGHAT and FQNNGV. V lost 3 bases, J lost 0 bases, and 13 bases stayed unmatched. CDR3 length equals 19 residues. CDR3 DNA: TGTGCCAGCAGCTTTGCTTGGACAGGGGGCCGCTACAGCTCCTACGAGCAGTACTTC. Protein product: CASSFAWTGGRYSSYEQYF.

This clone was seen more than once but under ten times. The genes are TRBV6-6 and TRBJ1-1; D is perhaps TRBD1 (5 bases). The CDR3 sequence is 15 residues long. V lost 0 bases and J 6 bases, leaving 14 bases between the germline ends. Germline V gene data show CDR1 as MNHNY and CDR2 as SVGAGI (reference sequence). This chain's CDR3 is CASSYSIWGRPEAFF. Here the CDR3 DNA reads TGTGCCAGCAGTTACTCGATATGGGGGAGGCCTGAAGCTTTCTTT.

The gene calls are TRBV7-9 and TRBJ1-5; D is ambiguous. Looked up from germline, CDR1 is SEHNR and CDR2 is FQNEAQ (reference sequence). The ends were cut back, 1 base at V and 6 bases at J, with 10 bases in the middle. The CDR3 loop spans 14 amino acids. DNA of the CDR3: TGTGCCAGCAGCTTAGACTCGGAGGGTCAGCCCCAGCATTTT. Translated, it gives CASSLDSEGQPQHF.

The DNA for the CDR3 is TGTGCCAGCAGTTTGCGGGTAACCCAGTACTTC. Translated: CASSLRVTQYF. The V and J genes are TRBV12-3 or TRBV12-4 and TRBJ2-5; tentative D call: TRBD2 (5 bases). CDR3 length equals 11 residues. Trimming removed 3 bases at V and 8 bases at J, with 7 bases between.

Only one count was recorded for this clone. The rearrangement links TRBV30 to TRBJ1-1; D is undetermined. The germline CDR1 and CDR2 sequences are GTSNPN and SVGIG (reference sequence). This CDR3 comprises 13 residues. V dropped 1 base and J dropped 9 bases, with 15 bases sitting between them. The CDR3 spells CAWSEVATLKAFF. The CDR3, as DNA: TGTGCCTGGAGTGAAGTGGCAACATTGAAAGCTTTCTTT.

This chain links TRBV18 with TRBJ2-7, with TRBD1 identical over 7 bases. Germline V gene sequence: CDR1 KGHSH, CDR2 LQKENI. V shed 4 bases and J 5 bases; nucleotides not matched to a gene: 5. This CDR3 has 13 amino acids. The chain's CDR3 is CASSRGGEDEQYF. The CDR3 bases are TGTGCCAGCTCACGAGGGGGCGAGGACGAGCAGTACTTC.

J is TRBJ2-7 and V is TRBV5-1; 13 bases map to TRBD2. CDR3 length: 16 residues. V was clipped by 1 base and J by 3 bases; unmatched bases: 4. Germline CDR1 reads SGHRS; CDR2 reads YFSETQ. CDR3 bases: TGCGCCAGCAGCTTGACTAGCGGGGGGGCCCTCTACGAGCAGTACTTC. This translates into CASSLTSGGALYEQYF.

This clone was counted a single time. The chain uses TRBV7-2 and TRBJ2-3; 10 nucleotides match TRBD1. From germline, CDR1 is SGHTA and CDR2 FQGNSA. The CDR3 totals 15 residues. Trimming took 4 bases from V and 2 from J; bases not matched to a gene: 3. The chain's CDR3 is CASSSGTGDTDTQYF. The CDR3 DNA reads as TGTGCCAGCAGCTCCGGGACAGGGGACACAGATACGCAGTATTTT.

This chain connects TRBV10-2 to TRBJ2-1, with a weak D call TRBD2 (5 bases). Germline CDR1 and CDR2: WSHSY and SAAADI. V lost 6 bases and J 8 bases, leaving 20 bases between the germline ends. The CDR3 extends over 15 amino acids. CDR3 residues: CASRDRLPVMDEQFF. CDR3 in DNA: TGCGCCAGCAGGGATAGACTACCGGTAATGGATGAGCAGTTCTTC.

The chain uses TRBV7-2 and TRBJ2-3; D not certain. Trimming cost V 5 bases and J 0 bases, with 15 bases left between them. The germline gives CDR1 SGHTA, CDR2 FQGNSA. The CDR3 totals 16 residues. CDR3 nucleotides: TGTGCCAGCAGCCGGTTGCACTTGTCAAGCACAGATACGCAGTATTTT. This sequence encodes CASSRLHLSSTDTQYF.

V gene TRBV7-8 combines with J gene TRBJ1-2, with D maybe TRBD1 (5 bases). The germline V and J ends were trimmed by 1 base and 3 bases, with 15 bases remaining between them. Per germline, CDR1 SGHVS and CDR2 FQNEAQ. CDR3 length equals 16 residues. DNA for the CDR3: TGTGCCAGCAGCTTAGGGTCGGCAGGGACTGACTATGGCTACACCTTC. Its protein is CASSLGSAGTDYGYTF.

The rearrangement links TRBV11-3 to TRBJ2-3; weak D call: TRBD2 (6 bases). Trimming cost V 6 bases and J 0 bases, with 13 bases left between them. The CDR3 loop spans 15 amino acids. The germline CDR1 and CDR2 sequences are SGHNT and YENEEA. In DNA, the CDR3 is TGTGCCAGCAGTCTAGGCGGAGGGAGCACAGATACGCAGTATTTT. Its translation is CASSLGGGSTDTQYF.

The chain combines TRBV19 with TRBJ1-1; TRBD1 matches 7 bases. Per germline, CDR1 LNHDA and CDR2 SQIVND (reference sequence). CDR3 length: 15 residues. With 6 bases clipped from V and 0 bases from J, the junction kept 7 bases outside the gene matches. CDR3 amino acids: CASSSTGALNTEAFF. The CDR3 bases are TGTGCCAGTAGCTCCACAGGGGCCCTGAACACTGAAGCTTTCTTT.

The genes are TRBV7-6 and TRBJ1-1, with TRBD1 matching 7 bases. Losses at the gene ends were 5 bases for V and 4 bases for J; bases not matched to a gene: 10. Per germline, CDR1 SGHVS and CDR2 FNYEAQ. This CDR3 is built from 15 residues. The CDR3 protein is CASSLDRVFSTEAFF. The CDR3 DNA follows: TGTGCCAGCAGCCTAGACAGGGTCTTCTCCACTGAAGCTTTCTTT.

This rearrangement joins TRBV4-2 to TRBJ2-2, with 7 bases that match TRBD2. The CDR3 has 15 amino acids. With V trimmed by 6 bases and J by 5 bases, 9 bases remained unmatched. Per germline, CDR1 LGHNA and CDR2 YNFKEQ. As DNA, the CDR3 is TGTGCCAGCAGAACACCCGGGGGGAGGACCGGGGAGCTGTTTTTT. Its protein product is CASRTPGGRTGELFF.

The chain employs TRBV4-2 and TRBJ1-6, with TRBD1 identical over 7 bases. CDR1 is LGHNA, CDR2 YNFKEQ, per germline. With 0 bases clipped from V and 10 bases from J, the junction kept 9 bases outside the gene matches. The CDR3 length is 16 residues. CDR3 nucleotide sequence: TGTGCCAGCAGCCAAGATCCCCCAGGGGGAGGCTCACCCCTCCACTTT. Amino acids: CASSQDPPGGGSPLHF.

The chain links TRBV27 to TRBJ1-5; a possible D gene is TRBD1 (5 bases). The germline V gene encodes CDR1 MNHEY and CDR2 SMNVEV (reference sequence). V lost 8 bases to trimming and J lost 7 bases, with 12 bases between them. The CDR3 runs to 12 residues. Written as DNA, the CDR3 is TGTGCCAGCGGGGGGTCGGGCCAGCCCCAGCATTTT. This encodes CASGGSGQPQHF.

V is TRBV5-1 and J is TRBJ1-1; 8 nucleotides align to TRBD1. The V gene end was trimmed by 0 bases and the J gene end by 1 base; junction bases not matched to a gene: 8. The germline CDR1 and CDR2 sequences are SGHRS and YFSETQ. This CDR3 is 17 amino acids long. In nucleotides, the CDR3 is TGCGCCAGCAGCTTGGGTCGCAGGGGGCTAAAGAACACTGAAGCTTTCTTT. It is translated as CASSLGRRGLKNTEAFF.

This chain uses TRBV7-9 with TRBJ2-1, with 10 bases identical to TRBD1. Trimming took 5 bases from V and 8 from J; bases not matched to a gene: 6. This CDR3 spans 14 amino acids. Germline-derived CDR1 and CDR2 are SEHNR and FQNEAQ (reference sequence). DNA for the CDR3: TGTGCCAGCAGCCCAAGGGACAGGGGCGATGAGCAGTTCTTC. Amino acids: CASSPRDRGDEQFF.